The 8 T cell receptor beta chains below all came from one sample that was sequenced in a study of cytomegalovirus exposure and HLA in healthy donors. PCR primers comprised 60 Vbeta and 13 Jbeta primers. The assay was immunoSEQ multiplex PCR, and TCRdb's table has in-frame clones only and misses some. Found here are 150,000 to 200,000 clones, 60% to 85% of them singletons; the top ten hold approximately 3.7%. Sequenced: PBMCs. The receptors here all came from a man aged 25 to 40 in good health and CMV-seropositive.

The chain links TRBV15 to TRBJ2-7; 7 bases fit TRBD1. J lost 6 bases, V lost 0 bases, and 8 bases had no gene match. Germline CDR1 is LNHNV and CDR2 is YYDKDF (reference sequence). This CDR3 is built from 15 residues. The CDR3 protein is CATSREGVRGSEQYF. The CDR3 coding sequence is TGTGCCACCAGCAGAGAAGGCGTCAGGGGGAGCGAGCAGTACTTC.

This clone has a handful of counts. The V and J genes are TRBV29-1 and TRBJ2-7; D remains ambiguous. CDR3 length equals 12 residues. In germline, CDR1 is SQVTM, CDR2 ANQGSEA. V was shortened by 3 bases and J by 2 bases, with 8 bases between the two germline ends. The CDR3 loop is CSVDSLTYEQYF. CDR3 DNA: TGCAGCGTTGATAGTCTGACCTACGAGCAGTACTTC.

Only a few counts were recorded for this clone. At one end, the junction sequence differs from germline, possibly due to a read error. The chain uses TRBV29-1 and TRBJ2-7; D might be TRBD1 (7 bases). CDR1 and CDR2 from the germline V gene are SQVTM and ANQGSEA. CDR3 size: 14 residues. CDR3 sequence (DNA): TGCAGCGTTGAAAAAGGAGGGCAGGGGGGTATAAGAGACTTC. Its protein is CSVEKGGQGGIRDF.

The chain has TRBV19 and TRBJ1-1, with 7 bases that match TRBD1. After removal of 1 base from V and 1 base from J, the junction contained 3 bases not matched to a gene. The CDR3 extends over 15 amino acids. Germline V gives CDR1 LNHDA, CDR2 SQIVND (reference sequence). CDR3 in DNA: TGTGCCAGTAGTATAGTTGGGACAGAGAACACTGAAGCTTTCTTT. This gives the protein CASSIVGTENTEAFF.

The CDR3 DNA follows: TGCAGCGTTGAAGGGACTAGCGGGGGGTGGGATGAGCAGTTCTTC. This sequence encodes CSVEGTSGGWDEQFF. The gene calls are TRBV29-1 and TRBJ2-1, with 14 bases aligning to TRBD2. The V gene's germline CDR1 is SQVTM and CDR2 ANQGSEA. The CDR3 is made up of 15 amino acids. The trim removed 1 base at V and 8 bases at J, leaving 4 bases unmatched.

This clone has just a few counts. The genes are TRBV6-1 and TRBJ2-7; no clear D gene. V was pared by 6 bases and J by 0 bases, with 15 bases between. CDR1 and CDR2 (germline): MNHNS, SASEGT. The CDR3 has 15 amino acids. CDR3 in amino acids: CASRSPGPYSYEQYF. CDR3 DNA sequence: TGTGCCAGCAGGTCACCGGGTCCATACTCCTACGAGCAGTACTTC.

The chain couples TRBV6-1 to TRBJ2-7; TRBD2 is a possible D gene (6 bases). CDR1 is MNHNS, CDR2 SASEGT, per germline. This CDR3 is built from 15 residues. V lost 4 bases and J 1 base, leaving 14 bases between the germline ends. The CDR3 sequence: CASSGGYGGSYEQYF. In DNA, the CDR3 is TGTGCCAGCAGTGGGGGGTATGGAGGGTCCTACGAGCAGTACTTC.

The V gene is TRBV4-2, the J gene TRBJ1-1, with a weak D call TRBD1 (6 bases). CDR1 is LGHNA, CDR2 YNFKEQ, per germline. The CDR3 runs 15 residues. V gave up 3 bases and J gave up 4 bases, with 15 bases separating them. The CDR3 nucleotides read TGTGCCAGCAGCCAGCTACAGGGAGAGAGCACTGAAGCTTTCTTT. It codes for CASSQLQGESTEAFF.